Presented here are 21 T cell receptor beta chains from one specimen sequenced in a study of blood T cells in healthy people across ages. Primers used in a second PCR of about 6 to 12 cycles were a sample-barcoded 5' primer and a J-beta primer mix. MiXCR, run by TCRdb on the 5' RACE reads, gives a single entry per CDR3 protein. The sample contains about 1.7 million distinct CDR3 sequences, roughly 27% of which appear only once. Material: blood. The origin of the receptors is a woman aged 30 to 39 in good health.

This clonotype was found many times. The chain joins TRBV2 to TRBJ2-1; D not certain. V gave up 4 bases and J gave up 15 bases, with 16 bases separating them. The CDR3 consists of 12 residues. CDR1 and CDR2 from the germline V gene are SNHLY and FYNNEI. The CDR3 sequence is CASSVVPASSFF. DNA for the CDR3: TGTGCCAGCAGTGTTGTACCAGCCTCATCGTTCTTC. The entire variable domain, with the rest obtained from reference TRBV2 and TRBJ2-1, is as follows: EPEVTQTPSHQVTQMGQEVILRCVPISNHLYFYWYRQILGQKVEFLVSFYNNEISEKSEIFDDQFSVERPDGSNFTLKIRSTKLEDSAMYFCASSVVPASSFFGPGTRLTVL.

This clonotype has a handful of counts. The chain carries TRBV5-1 and TRBJ2-5, with TRBD2 as a possible D gene (5 bases). Germline V lookup: CDR1 SGHRS, CDR2 YFSETQ. V shed 4 bases and J shed 4 bases, with 14 bases lying between them. The CDR3 covers 14 residues. The CDR3: CASSPAFRGETQYF. The CDR3 DNA sequence: TGCGCCAGCAGCCCAGCTTTTCGGGGAGAGACCCAGTACTTC. Looking up the rest from reference TRBV5-1 and TRBJ2-5 gives the full variable domain: KAGVTQTPRYLIKTRGQQVTLSCSPISGHRSVSWYQQTPGQGLQFLFEYFSETQRNKGNFPGRFSGRQFSNSRSEMNVSTLELGDSALYLCASSPAFRGETQYFGPGTRLLVL.

The table lists this clonotype with a few counts. V and J are TRBV29-1 and TRBJ1-1; D ambiguous. The CDR3 has 13 amino acids. Germline V CDR1 and CDR2: SQVTM, ANQGSEA. Trimming removed 4 bases at V and 0 bases at J, with 9 bases between. The CDR3 protein is CSVVSPMNTEAFF. CDR3 nucleotides: TGCAGCGTTGTAAGCCCTATGAACACTGAAGCTTTCTTT.

This clonotype was detected only a few times. Its ends do not fully match the called genes, so a read error is possible. This chain joins TRBV29-1 and TRBJ1-2; a weak D match, TRBD1 (5 bases). The CDR3 totals 12 residues. CDR1 is SQVTM, CDR2 ANQGSEA, per germline. CDR3 nucleotide sequence: TGCAGCGTAAGGGGCCAGAACTATAGCTACACCTTC. It specifies CSVRGQNYSYTF.

This clonotype was counted a single time. This clone may be a read error of a much larger clone one base away. The CDR3 nucleotides read TGTGCCAGCCGACCCGGGACTCGCCACAATGAGCAGTACTTC. Its protein is CASRPGTRHNEQYF. The rearrangement joins TRBV7-2 to TRBJ2-4; tentative D call: TRBD2 (6 bases). Germline CDR1 is SGHTA and CDR2 is FQGNSA. The V gene lost 8 bases and the J gene lost 13 bases, with 24 bases spanning the gap. The CDR3 sequence is 14 residues long. Combining the CDR3 with reference TRBV7-2 and TRBJ2-4 gives the whole variable domain GAGVSQSPSNKVTEKGKDVELRCDPISGHTALYWYRQSLGQGLEFLIYFQGNSAPDKSGLPSDRFSAERTGGSVSTLTIQRTQQEDSAVYLCASRPGTRHNEQYFGAGTRLSVL.

The genes are TRBV11-2 and TRBJ2-7; D is possibly TRBD1 or TRBD2 (6 bases each). This CDR3 has 14 residues. Germline-derived CDR1 and CDR2 are SGHAT and FQNNGV. Between the trimmed V and J ends, which lost 7 bases and 2 bases, there was a span of 15 bases. CDR3 DNA: TGTGCCAGCACCATGGGGGGCGGCCCCTACGAGCAGTACTTC. It codes for CASTMGGGPYEQYF. Based on the CDR3 plus reference TRBV11-2 and TRBJ2-7, the full variable domain is EAGVAQSPRYKIIEKRQSVAFWCNPISGHATLYWYQQILGQGPKLLIQFQNNGVVDDSQLPKDRFSAERLKGVDSTLKIQPAKLEDSAVYLCASTMGGGPYEQYFGPGTRLTVT.

A few counts support this clonotype. This chain joins TRBV5-1 and TRBJ2-1, with 10 bases fitting TRBD2. V lost 4 bases to trimming and J lost 7 bases; unmatched junction nucleotides: 5. The CDR3 length is 14 residues. From germline, CDR1 is SGHRS and CDR2 YFSETQ. As DNA, the CDR3 is TGCGCCAGCAGCGGCGGGACTAGCGCGAATGAGCAGTTCTTC. This translates into CASSGGTSANEQFF.

This clonotype has only a few counts. V and J are TRBV30 and TRBJ2-4; 11 bases match TRBD2. With V trimmed by 2 bases and J by 7 bases, 4 bases remained unmatched. Germline values: CDR1 GTSNPN, CDR2 SVGIG (reference sequence). This CDR3 contains 14 residues. CDR3 in amino acids: CAWSRLAGRNIQYF. DNA for the CDR3: TGTGCCTGGAGTAGACTAGCGGGACGGAACATTCAGTACTTC.

In regard to this clonotype: A read error may account for a junction end that differs from germline. V and J are TRBV7-2 and TRBJ1-1; D is unclear. This CDR3 spans 15 amino acids. Germline CDR1 and CDR2: SGHTA and FQGNSA. CDR3: CAGSSKHPGNTEAFF. CDR3 bases: TGTGCCGGCAGCTCCAAACATCCCGGGAACACTGAAGCTTTCTTT.

CDR3 amino acids: CSVRTGSGYTF. CDR3 nucleotide sequence: TGCAGCGTCCGGACAGGGAGTGGCTACACCTTC. The rearrangement uses TRBV29-1 and TRBJ1-2; 8 bases line up with TRBD1. The CDR3 covers 11 residues. With V trimmed by 6 bases and J by 7 bases, 4 bases remained unmatched. CDR1 is SQVTM and CDR2 is ANQGSEA in the germline V gene.

This clonotype came up many times. The V gene is TRBV28, the J gene TRBJ2-1; a possible D gene is TRBD1 (5 bases). Germline CDR1 and CDR2: MDHEN and SYDVKM. Between the trimmed V and J ends, which lost 5 bases and 10 bases, there was a span of 12 bases. This CDR3 spans 12 amino acids. CDR3 sequence: CASSIQQVEQFF. The CDR3 DNA sequence: TGTGCCAGCAGTATACAACAGGTGGAGCAGTTCTTC. Full variable domain (rest looked up from reference TRBV28 and TRBJ2-1): DVKVTQSSRYLVKRTGEKVFLECVQDMDHENMFWYRQDPGLGLRLIYFSYDVKMKEKGDIPEGYSVSREKKERFSLILESASTNQTSMYLCASSIQQVEQFFGPGTRLTVL.

V is TRBV20-1 and J is TRBJ1-5, with TRBD1 as a possible D gene (5 bases). The CDR3 is 13 residues long. Germline V lookup: CDR1 DFQATT, CDR2 SNEGSKA (reference sequence). Here the CDR3 DNA reads TGCGGGGGGAGAGAACATAGCAATCAGCCCCAGCATTTT. Its protein is CGGREHSNQPQHF.

This clonotype was observed a handful of times. CDR3 nucleotides: TGCGCCAGCAGCCATCCGACTAGCGGGGTGGAAGATACGCAGTATTTT. This codes for CASSHPTSGVEDTQYF. The chain couples TRBV5-1 to TRBJ2-3, with 11 bases matching TRBD2. This CDR3 has 16 amino acids. Germline V gives CDR1 SGHRS, CDR2 YFSETQ. Losses at the gene ends were 4 bases for V and 5 bases for J; bases not matched to a gene: 9.

This clonotype was seen more than once but under ten times. This chain connects TRBV30 to TRBJ2-7; no clear D gene. In germline, CDR1 is GTSNPN, CDR2 SVGIG (reference sequence). Trimming pared 0 bases from V and 7 bases from J, leaving 10 bases between. The CDR3 length is 12 residues. This CDR3 is CAWSVSGREQYF. Here the CDR3 DNA reads TGTGCCTGGAGTGTATCGGGCCGAGAGCAGTACTTC. The full variable domain, with the rest looked up from reference TRBV30 and TRBJ2-7, is SQTIHQWPATLVQPVGSPLSLECTVEGTSNPNLYWYRQAAGRGLQLLFYSVGIGQISSEVPQNLSASRPQDRQFILSSKKLLLSDSGFYLCAWSVSGREQYFGPGTRLTVT.

This rearrangement joins TRBV2 to TRBJ2-7; no reliable D call. Trimming pared 7 bases from V and 7 bases from J, leaving 23 bases between. Germline V gene lookup returns CDR1 SNHLY and CDR2 FYNNEI. The CDR3 contains 15 residues. In DNA form, the CDR3 reads TGTGCCAGCAAACTGGCCAGAAGCTCCTACAATGAGCAGTACTTC. Amino acid sequence: CASKLARSSYNEQYF.

The V call is TRBV6-6, the J call TRBJ2-6; TRBD1 is a possible D gene (6 bases). This CDR3 has 15 amino acids. Germline lookup yields CDR1 MNHNY and CDR2 SVGAGI (reference sequence). V was shortened by 6 bases and J by 0 bases, with 9 bases between the two germline ends. The CDR3 DNA reads TGTGCCAGCAGCGGACAGATCTCTGGGGCCAACGTCCTGACTTTC. Its protein is CASSGQISGANVLTF.

V is TRBV19 and J is TRBJ2-1; D is unclear. The germline V gene encodes CDR1 LNHDA and CDR2 SQIVND (reference sequence). There are 16 residues in the CDR3. The germline V and J ends were trimmed by 0 bases and 8 bases, with 17 bases remaining between them. The CDR3 spells CASSIELLGPLDEQFF. The CDR3 region has the DNA TGTGCCAGTAGTATAGAGCTGCTAGGCCCCTTGGATGAGCAGTTCTTC.

Of note for this clonotype: Given a much more abundant clone one base away, this may be a read error. V gene TRBV10-3 combines with J gene TRBJ2-7; TRBD2 matches 10 bases. Unmatched junction bases numbered 4, after V lost 6 bases and J lost 5 bases. The CDR3 loop spans 13 amino acids. Per germline, CDR1 ENHRY and CDR2 SYGVKD. The CDR3 region has the DNA TGTGCCATCAGGAGCACTAGCGGGAACGAGCAGTACTTC. Protein product: CAIRSTSGNEQYF.

This clonotype appeared a few times. The rearrangement links TRBV5-5 to TRBJ2-5; 7 nucleotides agree with TRBD1. The CDR3 has 15 amino acids. With V trimmed by 4 bases and J by 5 bases, 11 bases remained unmatched. Germline CDR1 SGHKS, CDR2 YYEKEE (reference sequence). The CDR3 spells CASSGTSTGWETQYF. CDR3 nucleotides: TGTGCCAGCAGCGGTACCTCGACAGGGTGGGAGACCCAGTACTTC.

This rearrangement joins TRBV7-2 to TRBJ1-1; 9 bases fit TRBD1. The CDR3 has 16 residues. V trimming: 5 bases; J trimming: 4 bases; junction bases outside the gene matches: 11. Germline V gives CDR1 SGHTA, CDR2 FQGNSA. DNA of the CDR3: TGTGCCAGCAGCCTCTACAAGACAGGGGGAATCACTGAAGCTTTCTTT. It is translated as CASSLYKTGGITEAFF.

This clonotype turned up a few times. The CDR3 spells CASSASPRAGGKETQYF. CDR3 bases: TGTGCCAGCAGCGCATCCCCCCGAGCGGGGGGGAAGGAGACCCAGTACTTC. This chain joins TRBV9 and TRBJ2-5; 10 bases align to TRBD2. This CDR3 contains 17 residues. V lost 3 bases to trimming and J lost 5 bases; unmatched junction nucleotides: 13. Germline loops: CDR1 SGDLS, CDR2 YYNGEE. The entire variable domain, with the rest obtained from reference TRBV9 and TRBJ2-5, is as follows: DSGVTQTPKHLITATGQRVTLRCSPRSGDLSVYWYQQSLDQGLQFLIQYYNGEERAKGNILERFSAQQFPDLHSELNLSSLELGDSALYFCASSASPRAGGKETQYFGPGTRLLVL.